The next 18 T cell receptor beta chains were all read from a single sample in a study of shared clonotypes between healthy human individuals. Profiled with immunoSEQ multiplex PCR; TCRdb holds only in-frame clones, not every one. The data contain around 1.1 million clones, roughly 77% of them singletons. The sequenced sample was memory CD4+ T cells from PBMCs. Subset specified: CD45RA-negative fraction. The receptors originated from a man aged 18 to 35 in good health. Some clones in this sample may be carry-over from other donors' samples.

The chain joins TRBV7-2 to TRBJ2-5; possible D gene TRBD1, 6 bases. The CDR3 length is 12 residues. From germline, CDR1 is SGHTA and CDR2 FQGNSA. CDR3 protein: CASTGALETQYF. CDR3 DNA: TGTGCGTCGACAGGTGCCCTAGAGACCCAGTACTTC.

The chain combines TRBV28 with TRBJ1-1, with 9 bases lining up with TRBD1. The germline V gene has CDR1 MDHEN and CDR2 SYDVKM. The CDR3 has 16 residues. J was trimmed by 0 bases and V by 6 bases; bases with no gene match: 8. The CDR3 is CASRPTGTGLNTEAFF. The CDR3 DNA is TGTGCCAGCAGGCCAACCGGGACAGGGTTGAACACTGAAGCTTTCTTT.

The chain carries TRBV15 and TRBJ2-5; 10 nucleotides match TRBD1. The length of the CDR3 is 14 residues. CDR1 and CDR2 from the germline V gene are LNHNV and YYDKDF (reference sequence). The junction had 3 bases not matched to a gene; V was cut back by 8 bases and J by 0 bases. CDR3 DNA sequence: TGTGCCACCGAGGACAGGGGGTACCAAGAGACCCAGTACTTC. Its translation is CATEDRGYQETQYF.

This clone was recorded once. This rearrangement joins TRBV28 to TRBJ1-2, with D possibly matching TRBD1 (5 bases). The CDR3 consists of 14 residues. Trimming removed 4 bases at V and 3 bases at J, with 12 bases between. The germline gives CDR1 MDHEN, CDR2 SYDVKM. Here the CDR3 reads CASSSPGADYGYTF. The DNA for the CDR3 is TGTGCCAGCAGTTCCCCCGGGGCTGACTATGGCTACACCTTC.

V usage is TRBV7-9 and J usage is TRBJ2-7, with D perhaps assigned TRBD1 or TRBD2 (6 bases each). This CDR3 has 16 residues. V was clipped by 2 bases and J by 3 bases, with 17 bases between them. The germline V gene encodes CDR1 SEHNR and CDR2 FQNEAQ (reference sequence). The DNA of the CDR3 is TGTGCCAGCAGCTTAAAGGAGGGGGTCGTTGGCTACGAGCAGTACTTC. As protein: CASSLKEGVVGYEQYF. Full variable domain (rest looked up from reference TRBV7-9 and TRBJ2-7): DTGVSQNPRHKITKRGQNVTFRCDPISEHNRLYWYRQTLGQGPEFLTYFQNEAQLEKSRLLSDRFSAERPKGSFSTLEIQRTEQGDSAMYLCASSLKEGVVGYEQYFGPGTRLTVT.

V usage is TRBV7-2 and J usage is TRBJ2-3; D unclear. This CDR3 is 14 amino acids long. The germline gives CDR1 SGHTA, CDR2 FQGNSA. V dropped 1 base and J dropped 2 bases, with 7 bases sitting between them. The CDR3 spells CASSLGSYTDTQYF. Here the CDR3 DNA reads TGTGCCAGCAGCTTAGGCTCCTACACAGATACGCAGTATTTT.

This chain links TRBV6-5 with TRBJ1-2; no clear D. The CDR3 loop spans 12 amino acids. Germline CDR1 and CDR2: MNHEY and SVGAGI. The V gene lost 7 bases and the J gene lost 7 bases, with 13 bases spanning the gap. The CDR3 loop reads CASTRRASGYTF. The CDR3 DNA reads TGTGCCAGCACACGAAGGGCGTCTGGCTACACCTTC.

With respect to this clone: A clone one base away is much larger, so this may be a read error. The chain has TRBV11-1 and TRBJ2-3; maybe TRBD1 (5 bases). CDR1 and CDR2 (germline): SGHAT, FQDESV (reference sequence). The CDR3 is 16 amino acids. The V end lost 5 bases, the J end lost 2 bases, and 17 bases lay between the germline ends. CDR3 sequence reads: CASSKRARADTDTQYF. In DNA, the CDR3 is TGTGCCAGCAGCAAAAGGGCCAGGGCAGACACAGATACGCAGTATTTT.

Of note for this clone: Other DNA sequences in the sample encode the same CDR3. V and J are TRBV7-2 and TRBJ1-5; 7 bases agree with TRBD1. The CDR3 runs to 13 residues. Trimming cost V 5 bases and J 4 bases; bases outside gene matches: 2. Germline V gene data show CDR1 as SGHTA and CDR2 as FQGNSA. CDR3 residues: CASSRDRNQPQHF. CDR3 nucleotide sequence: TGTGCCAGCAGCCGGGACAGAAATCAGCCCCAGCATTTT.

Of note for this clone: Compared with germline, one end of the junction differs, possibly owing to a read error. The V gene is TRBV5-1, the J gene TRBJ2-1; D is possibly TRBD1 or TRBD2 (5 bases each). The CDR3 consists of 16 residues. Germline V gives CDR1 SGHRS, CDR2 YFSETQ. The CDR3 protein is CASNLSPRDPGNEQFF. The CDR3 DNA follows: TGCGCCAGCAACTTGTCCCCCCGGGACCCAGGGAATGAGCAGTTCTTC.

A few counts support this clone. The chain has TRBV29-1 and TRBJ1-1, with a possible D match to TRBD1 (5 bases). The ends were cut back, 6 bases at V and 7 bases at J, with 15 bases in the middle. The CDR3 is made up of 12 amino acids. CDR1 SQVTM and CDR2 ANQGSEA come from the germline V gene. The CDR3 region is CSVGGVGGEAFF. CDR3 sequence (DNA): TGCAGCGTCGGGGGGGTGGGTGGTGAAGCTTTCTTT.

This clone was seen a handful of times. This chain joins TRBV9 and TRBJ1-4; a weak D match, TRBD1 (5 bases). Trimming removed 0 bases at V and 4 bases at J, with 10 bases between. CDR3 length equals 15 residues. The V gene's germline CDR1 is SGDLS and CDR2 YYNGEE. The chain's CDR3 is CASSVGQGLNEKLFF. CDR3 bases: TGTGCCAGCAGCGTAGGCCAGGGCCTTAATGAAAAACTGTTTTTT.

This clone was seen a few times. The V and J genes are TRBV28 and TRBJ1-5, with TRBD1 matching 8 bases. Germline trimming cut 9 bases from V and 15 bases from J; bases unmatched to any gene: 10. Germline V CDR1 and CDR2: MDHEN, SYDVKM. The CDR3 is 11 amino acids. CDR3 sequence reads: CASGGQELWHF. CDR3 nucleotide sequence: TGTGCCAGTGGGGGACAGGAACTGTGGCATTTT.

This clone was counted a few times. V gene TRBV6-5 combines with J gene TRBJ1-1; unclear D gene. V gave up 0 bases and J gave up 5 bases, with 16 bases separating them. Germline CDR1 reads MNHEY; CDR2 reads SVGAGI. The CDR3 consists of 16 residues. CDR3 loop: CASSYSRTPPGTEAFF. For the CDR3, the DNA is TGTGCCAGCAGTTACTCGAGGACCCCGCCCGGGACTGAAGCTTTCTTT.

CDR3 nucleotide sequence: TGCAGCGTCCGGCGGGGAAAGAACACTGAAGCTTTCTTT. Translation gives CSVRRGKNTEAFF. The rearrangement links TRBV29-1 to TRBJ1-1; D remains ambiguous. CDR3 length equals 13 residues. Trimming removed 6 bases at V and 1 base at J, with 12 bases between. Germline-derived CDR1 and CDR2 are SQVTM and ANQGSEA.

V is TRBV28 and J is TRBJ1-2; perhaps TRBD1 as D (5 bases). The CDR3 is 16 amino acids. Germline CDR1 and CDR2: MDHEN and SYDVKM. The V and J ends lost 6 bases and 4 bases respectively, with 21 bases between them. The CDR3 loop is CASSPGGTSSGYGYTF. The CDR3 nucleotides read TGTGCCAGCAGCCCGGGGGGTACCTCTAGTGGCTATGGCTACACCTTC.

About this clone itself: This likely stems from a read error, as it lies one base from a far larger clone. The chain combines TRBV7-3 with TRBJ2-3, with a weak D call TRBD2 (6 bases). The ends were cut back, 2 bases at V and 2 bases at J, with 8 bases in the middle. The CDR3 has 14 residues. Looked up from germline, CDR1 is SGHTA and CDR2 is FQGTGA. CDR3 nucleotides: TGTGCCAGCAGCTTAGGCGGGAACACAGATACGCAGTATTTT. Amino acid sequence: CASSLGGNTDTQYF.

J is TRBJ1-1 and V is TRBV11-2; no clear D gene. The CDR3 is 14 residues long. Germline V gives CDR1 SGHAT, CDR2 FQNNGV. V lost 0 bases and J 5 bases, leaving 10 bases between the germline ends. The CDR3 sequence is CASSLDLVRTEAFF. The CDR3 nucleotides are TGTGCCAGCAGCTTAGATTTAGTTAGAACTGAAGCTTTCTTT.